The sequence of this T cell receptor beta chain was determined in a study of blood T cell repertoires in COVID-19 (dated by TCRdb to the early 2020s). About the investigation overall: Samples covering the acute and convalescent phases of COVID-19 were provided by collaborators in the United States, Italy and Spain. The prospective study material was composed of cDNA or gDNA derived from T cells, B-cell-depleted T cells, or PBMCs. Subjects who had been exposed to COVID-19, were actively infected with it, or had recovered from it provided the deeply sampled blood TCRbeta repertoires that made up the dataset. The repertoires were released in a freely available public database meant as a resource for research on the immune response to SARS-CoV-2. The samples were drawn from the first 160 participants of the ongoing ImmuneRACE study and from 1,254 subjects provided by 6 global collaborators. A de-identified subject ID, COVID-19 status, age in years and sex were almost always included in the sample metadata. Where HLA class I and class II types were available, the types were taken from metadata supplied by the sample provider, not from assay-based typing. Overall study results and their limits: How much clinical and demographic metadata was included differed by source and by participant, and the metadata was provided uncurated.

Each collaborating institution followed its own protocols to collect whole blood in K2EDTA tubes. Collaborator samples were shipped for TCRbeta analysis as frozen whole blood, isolated PBMCs, or DNA extracted from either sample type. Concerning this clone itself: Its recognized antigen is unknown. Base qualities are not at hand, and no much larger clone is one base apart.

TCRbeta CDR3 regions were amplified from genomic DNA using the immunoSEQ Assay, a bias-controlled multiplex PCR. The authors processed their data as follows. Nucleated cell counts per sample were estimated from amplification of reference gene primers within the assay. To quantify the absolute abundance of each unique TCRbeta CDR3 rearrangement, sequence reads were collapsed and filtered. For each sample, productive Simpson clonality was calculated by taking the square root of Simpson's diversity index across productive rearrangements. TCRdb provides this immuneACCESS table in a form limited to in-frame rearrangements. Some clones are lacking; in checked studies, under half of them reflect an unresolved V gene, and why the rest are absent is not known. The DNA gave D and trimming, while V, J and clone size come from that table. This sample comprises fewer than 250,000 clones, 88% of them detected only once. Clones ranked in the top ten supply 4% to 5.5% of the sample.

From a lookup of the germline V gene (reference sequence), CDR1 and CDR2 are LGHDT and YNNKEL. From V the trimming removes 3 bases and from J it removes 4 bases, while the gene matches leave 11 bases of the junction unaccounted for. The CDR3 measures 20 amino acids from cysteine to phenylalanine. Only CDR3 DNA remains: 60 bases, in frame from the first base. The specimen was peripheral blood. This sequence originates from a human donor in a cohort sampled during active COVID-19. The V gene is TRBV3-1 (or the pseudogene TRBV3-2) and the J gene is TRBJ2-2; the central 16 bases match TRBD2. The CDR3 reads CASSHQMGLAGGPGTGELFF. The nucleotides read TGTGCCAGCAGCCACCAGATGGGACTAGCGGGAGGGCCTGGCACCGGGGAGCTGTTTTTT.